This TCR beta chain emerged from a study of T cell responses to AZD1222 COVID-19 vaccine. Study observations and caveats: Mapped onto spike, vaccine-associated CD4 TCRs spanned it and were dominant at 160-218 and 743-854. Donors, mostly white British, included more females; clonal diversity was possibly underestimated.

The germline V gene encodes CDR1 LNHDA and CDR2 SQIVND (reference sequence). Trimming pared 4 bases from V and 0 bases from J, leaving 18 bases between. The CDR3 is 18 residues long. As regards this clone: Its specificity is not known.

Assay used: immunoSEQ multiplex PCR; TCRdb lists only in-frame clones, some missing. The sample gives some 150,000 clones, 92% of which show up once; roughly 3.5% is in the top ten. This receptor was obtained from an adult who received the AZD1222 COVID-19 vaccine. The chain joins TRBV19 to TRBJ2-2; D assignment may be TRBD1 or TRBD2 (5 bases each). The sequencing used peripheral blood, collected 28 days after the second AZD1222 dose. The CDR3 DNA reads TGTGCCAGTAGTACCGGGACCCTTAAAGTCACGAACACCGGGGAGCTGTTTTTT. This encodes CASSTGTLKVTNTGELFF. The full variable domain, with the rest looked up from reference TRBV19 and TRBJ2-2, is DGGITQSPKYLFRKEGQNVTLSCEQNLNHDAMYWYRQDPGQGLRLIYYSQIVNDFQKGDIAEGYSVSREKKESFPLTVTSAQKNPTAFYLCASSTGTLKVTNTGELFFGEGSRLTVL.